The TCR beta chain under discussion was sequenced for a study of T cell responses to AZD1222 COVID-19 vaccine. Study-level findings and limits: As reported, nearly half of all spike-specific TCRs target variant regions that are unmutated. CD4 TCRs associated with vaccination spanned spike, dominating at 160-218 and 743-854. White British ancestry dominated among donors, who included more females, and clonal diversity was possibly underestimated.

TCRdb's table, derived via immunoSEQ multiplex PCR, lists solely in-frame clones and lacks some. Of about 200,000 clones in the sample, roughly 90% are singletons; the top ten hold under 4%. Pooled together were second doses at about 4 or about 12 weeks. Concerning this clone: The antigen is unknown.

The CDR3 runs to 15 residues. In germline, CDR1 is SGHRS, CDR2 YFSETQ. The V end was cut by 7 bases, the J end by 0 bases, with 15 bases between. The material sequenced was peripheral blood, taken 28 days after the second AZD1222 dose. This sequence joins TRBV5-1 and TRBJ2-3, with D possibly being TRBD2 (5 bases). This TCR derives from an adult who received the AZD1222 COVID-19 vaccine. The CDR3 region has the DNA TGCGCCAGCCCCGTCGGCGGGTTGAGCACAGATACGCAGTATTTT. Its translation: CASPVGGLSTDTQYF.